Detailed here is one T cell receptor (beta chain). From germline, CDR1 is MNHNY and CDR2 SVGAGI (reference sequence). V was clipped by 2 bases and J by 2 bases; unmatched bases: 6. This CDR3 comprises 15 residues. Data came from immunoSEQ multiplex PCR; TCRdb stores just in-frame clones and leaves some out. The data hold under 1,100,000 clones, with approximately 80% observed a single time. This entry comes from a study of shared clonotypes between healthy human individuals. Sequencing was done on a sample of memory CD4+ T cells from PBMCs. The subset was: CD45RA-negative fraction. This sequence joins TRBV6-6 and TRBJ2-7; 7 bases match TRBD1. This clonotype originated in a man between 18 and 29 years old in good health. Some clones in this sample may be carry-over from other donors' samples. CDR3: CASSYGGQFTYEQYF. DNA of the CDR3: TGTGCCAGCAGTTACGGGGGACAGTTCACCTACGAGCAGTACTTC.